A selection of T cell receptor beta chains follows, all from one sample in a study of T-cell reconstitution after alpha-beta-depleted transplantation in children. TCRdb reprocessed the PCR reads via MiXCR and lists one record per CDR3 protein. The sample lists over 200,000 distinct CDR3 sequences, roughly 8.3% occurring once. The sequencing here drew on PBMCs, mostly from graft donor cells, taken 360 days after TCRalphabeta/CD19-depleted stem cell transplant. The source is a male patient aged 2 to 9 who had a stem cell transplant for acute myeloid leukemia, so the T cells may come from the graft donor. Both conserved end residues are part of each CDR3. The order of the fields is D gene, CDR3 length, clone size, J gene, V gene, CDR3 protein, CDR3 DNA. The D gene is left open where the match is weak. Size is stated for part of the rows, as once, few or many counts, or as a class when the clone is expanded.

d_call: -
cdr3_length: 14
clone_size: many
j_call: TRBJ2-3
v_call: TRBV7-2
cdr3_aa: CASSLDRAADTQYF
cdr3_nt: TGTGCCAGCAGCTTAGACAGGGCTGCAGATACGCAGTATTTT

d_call: -
cdr3_length: 13
clone_size: many
j_call: TRBJ1-1
v_call: TRBV4-3
cdr3_aa: CASRQGPHTEAFF
cdr3_nt: TGCGCCAGCAGGCAGGGACCGCACACTGAAGCTTTCTTT

d_call: -
cdr3_length: 13
clone_size: many
j_call: TRBJ1-5
v_call: TRBV2
cdr3_aa: CASSSGLGQPQHF
cdr3_nt: TGTGCCAGCAGTTCAGGGCTGGGACAGCCCCAGCATTTT

d_call: -
cdr3_length: 15
clone_size: many
j_call: TRBJ1-1
v_call: TRBV7-6
cdr3_aa: CASSLGQDGNTEAFF
cdr3_nt: TGTGCCAGCAGCTTAGGACAGGACGGGAACACTGAAGCTTTCTTT

d_call: TRBD2
cdr3_length: 18
clone_size: -
j_call: TRBJ2-2
v_call: TRBV7-6
cdr3_aa: CASSFLGLAGGNTGELFF
cdr3_nt: TGTGCCAGCAGCTTCTTGGGACTAGCCGGGGGGAACACCGGGGAGCTGTTTTTT

d_call: -
cdr3_length: 14
clone_size: -
j_call: TRBJ2-4
v_call: TRBV5-1
cdr3_aa: CASSLGQRADIQYF
cdr3_nt: TGCGCCAGCAGCTTGGGACAACGGGCGGACATTCAGTACTTC

d_call: TRBD1
cdr3_length: 15
clone_size: -
j_call: TRBJ1-5
v_call: TRBV5-1
cdr3_aa: CASRPGGAGNQPQHF
cdr3_nt: TGCGCCAGCAGACCAGGGGGAGCGGGCAATCAGCCCCAGCATTTT

d_call: -
cdr3_length: 11
clone_size: many
j_call: TRBJ2-7
v_call: TRBV12-3/TRBV12-4
cdr3_aa: CASSYRHEQYF
cdr3_nt: TGTGCCAGCAGTTACCGCCACGAGCAGTACTTC

d_call: -
cdr3_length: 14
clone_size: many
j_call: TRBJ2-3
v_call: TRBV29-1
cdr3_aa: CSVEAGLADDTQYF
cdr3_nt: TGCAGCGTTGAAGCTGGCCTCGCCGACGATACGCAGTATTTT

d_call: -
cdr3_length: 12
clone_size: many
j_call: TRBJ2-3
v_call: TRBV5-6
cdr3_aa: CASSLGADTQYF
cdr3_nt: TGTGCCAGCAGTTTAGGGGCAGATACGCAGTATTTT

d_call: -
cdr3_length: 13
clone_size: -
j_call: TRBJ2-2
v_call: TRBV12-3/TRBV12-4
cdr3_aa: CASRIPGHGELFF
cdr3_nt: TGTGCCAGCAGGATACCAGGCCACGGGGAGCTGTTTTTT

d_call: -
cdr3_length: 14
clone_size: few
j_call: TRBJ1-1
v_call: TRBV25-1
cdr3_aa: CASRTKQGSTEAFF
cdr3_nt: TGTGCCAGCAGAACGAAACAGGGTAGCACTGAAGCTTTCTTT

d_call: TRBD2
cdr3_length: 19
clone_size: many
j_call: TRBJ2-1
v_call: TRBV24-1
cdr3_aa: CATSEGGPGTSGSTNEQFF
cdr3_nt: TGTGCCACCAGTGAGGGGGGTCCCGGGACTAGCGGGAGCACTAATGAGCAGTTCTTC

d_call: TRBD1
cdr3_length: 14
clone_size: few
j_call: TRBJ2-7
v_call: TRBV20-1
cdr3_aa: CSANPMRGQSEQYF
cdr3_nt: TGCAGTGCAAACCCCATGAGGGGGCAAAGCGAGCAGTACTTC

d_call: TRBD1
cdr3_length: 15
clone_size: -
j_call: TRBJ1-2
v_call: TRBV29-1
cdr3_aa: CSVTPGGKGLDGYTF
cdr3_nt: TGCAGCGTTACTCCAGGGGGTAAGGGCTTGGATGGCTACACCTTC

d_call: TRBD2
cdr3_length: 13
clone_size: many
j_call: TRBJ2-2
v_call: TRBV20-1
cdr3_aa: CSARAGEPGELFF
cdr3_nt: TGCAGTGCCCGAGCGGGAGAACCCGGGGAGCTGTTTTTT

d_call: TRBD2
cdr3_length: 16
clone_size: many
j_call: TRBJ2-1
v_call: TRBV20-1
cdr3_aa: CSASGLAGERVGEQFF
cdr3_nt: TGCAGTGCTTCGGGACTAGCGGGAGAAAGGGTCGGGGAGCAGTTCTTC

d_call: TRBD2
cdr3_length: 14
clone_size: many
j_call: TRBJ2-7
v_call: TRBV28
cdr3_aa: CASTPPGLKYEQYF
cdr3_nt: TGTGCCAGCACCCCGCCGGGACTAAAATACGAGCAGTACTTC

d_call: -
cdr3_length: 16
clone_size: -
j_call: TRBJ2-2
v_call: TRBV11-2
cdr3_aa: CASRLTVTGFSGELFF
cdr3_nt: TGTGCCAGCAGGCTAACAGTCACGGGGTTCAGCGGGGAGCTGTTTTTT

d_call: -
cdr3_length: 13
clone_size: few
j_call: TRBJ2-7
v_call: TRBV20-1
cdr3_aa: CSASGSVYYEQYF
cdr3_nt: TGCAGTGCTAGTGGTAGCGTTTACTACGAGCAGTACTTC

d_call: -
cdr3_length: 11
clone_size: many
j_call: TRBJ2-3
v_call: TRBV29-1
cdr3_aa: CSVAGTDTQYF
cdr3_nt: TGCAGCGTTGCGGGAACAGATACGCAGTATTTT

d_call: -
cdr3_length: 13
clone_size: -
j_call: TRBJ2-7
v_call: TRBV4-1
cdr3_aa: CASSQRATYEQYF
cdr3_nt: TGCGCCAGCAGCCAAAGGGCCACCTACGAGCAGTACTTC

d_call: -
cdr3_length: 16
clone_size: -
j_call: TRBJ2-2
v_call: TRBV12-5
cdr3_aa: CASGRDTGPNTGELFF
cdr3_nt: TGTGCTAGTGGGCGGGACACCGGCCCGAACACCGGGGAGCTGTTTTTT

d_call: -
cdr3_length: 16
clone_size: -
j_call: TRBJ1-4
v_call: TRBV12-3/TRBV12-4
cdr3_aa: CASSSPKVGTNEKLFF
cdr3_nt: TGTGCCAGCAGTTCCCCTAAGGTGGGAACTAATGAAAAACTGTTTTTT

d_call: -
cdr3_length: 11
clone_size: few
j_call: TRBJ1-1
v_call: TRBV5-5
cdr3_aa: CASSGLAEAFF
cdr3_nt: TGTGCCAGCAGCGGCCTTGCTGAAGCTTTCTTT

d_call: -
cdr3_length: 14
clone_size: many
j_call: TRBJ2-5
v_call: TRBV6-1
cdr3_aa: CASRRGLQGETQYF
cdr3_nt: TGTGCCAGCAGGCGGGGCCTCCAAGGAGAGACCCAGTACTTC

d_call: -
cdr3_length: 15
clone_size: few
j_call: TRBJ1-2
v_call: TRBV7-3
cdr3_aa: CASSPAGSNFYGYTF
cdr3_nt: TGTGCCAGCAGCCCCGCCGGCAGCAACTTCTATGGCTACACCTTC

d_call: -
cdr3_length: 17
clone_size: many
j_call: TRBJ2-1
v_call: TRBV20-1
cdr3_aa: CSARDLRTTLDYNEQFF
cdr3_nt: TGCAGTGCTAGAGATCTCAGGACTACCCTCGACTACAATGAGCAGTTCTTC

d_call: -
cdr3_length: 15
clone_size: few
j_call: TRBJ2-7
v_call: TRBV20-1
cdr3_aa: CSARDSGHTNYEQYF
cdr3_nt: TGCAGTGCTAGAGATTCAGGACATACGAACTACGAGCAGTACTTC

d_call: TRBD2
cdr3_length: 18
clone_size: few
j_call: TRBJ2-5
v_call: TRBV15
cdr3_aa: CATSRGAGGTPFQETQYF
cdr3_nt: TGTGCCACCAGCAGAGGAGCGGGAGGTACCCCATTCCAAGAGACCCAGTACTTC

d_call: -
cdr3_length: 14
clone_size: few
j_call: TRBJ1-5
v_call: TRBV5-1
cdr3_aa: CASSLGQTNQPQHF
cdr3_nt: TGCGCCAGCAGCTTGGGGCAGACCAATCAGCCCCAGCATTTT

d_call: TRBD2
cdr3_length: 15
clone_size: -
j_call: TRBJ2-5
v_call: TRBV7-2
cdr3_aa: CASSPLAGRQETQYF
cdr3_nt: TGTGCCAGCAGCCCGCTAGCGGGGCGGCAAGAGACCCAGTACTTC

d_call: TRBD1
cdr3_length: 13
clone_size: -
j_call: TRBJ2-7
v_call: TRBV12-3/TRBV12-4
cdr3_aa: CASRRTGGCEQYF
cdr3_nt: TGTGCCAGCAGACGGACAGGGGGGTGCGAGCAGTACTTC

d_call: -
cdr3_length: 14
clone_size: few
j_call: TRBJ2-3
v_call: TRBV27
cdr3_aa: CASSFLYFTDTQYF
cdr3_nt: TGTGCCAGCAGTTTTCTCTACTTCACAGATACGCAGTATTTT

d_call: TRBD1
cdr3_length: 17
clone_size: few
j_call: TRBJ1-1
v_call: TRBV5-1
cdr3_aa: CASSFSGTGWDLTEAFF
cdr3_nt: TGCGCCAGCAGCTTTTCCGGGACAGGGTGGGACCTCACTGAAGCTTTCTTT

d_call: -
cdr3_length: 9
clone_size: many
j_call: TRBJ1-5
v_call: TRBV27
cdr3_aa: CASSQPQHF
cdr3_nt: TGTGCCAGCAGTCAGCCCCAGCATTTT

d_call: TRBD2
cdr3_length: 15
clone_size: -
j_call: TRBJ2-3
v_call: TRBV9
cdr3_aa: CASSAGTSYTDTQYF
cdr3_nt: TGTGCCAGCAGCGCCGGGACTAGTTACACAGATACGCAGTATTTT